A selection of T cell receptor beta chains follows, all from one sample in a study of blood T cell repertoires in COVID-19. Clones were read by immunoSEQ multiplex PCR, and TCRdb kept only the in-frame ones, dropping some. The data show some 260,000 clones, roughly three quarters seen once. The material sequenced was peripheral blood. These receptors were taken from a woman aged 40-49 years with active or convalescent COVID-19. CDR3s include the opening cysteine and the closing phenylalanine or tryptophan. A D gene is named only where the DNA matches it firmly. Clone size, where shown, is once, few, many, or a class for clones that have expanded.

D,V,size,J,CDR3,DNA
.,TRBV9,.,TRBJ1-5,CASSPIRTELYSNQPQHF,TGTGCCAGCAGCCCGATCCGGACAGAGCTTTATAGCAATCAGCCCCAGCATTTT
.,TRBV4-1,.,TRBJ1-1,CASSQGRGNTEAFF,TGCGCCAGCAGCCAAGGGAGGGGGAACACTGAAGCTTTCTTT
.,TRBV7-9,.,TRBJ1-3,CASSSGDRGSGNTIYF,TGTGCCAGCAGCTCTGGAGACAGAGGCTCTGGAAACACCATATATTTT
.,TRBV18,once,TRBJ2-1,CASSSGQGSYNEQFF,TGTGCCAGCTCATCAGGGCAGGGGTCCTACAATGAGCAGTTCTTC
.,TRBV7-9,.,TRBJ1-5,CATSYGGLSNQPQHF,TGTGCCACCTCATACGGGGGACTAAGCAATCAGCCCCAGCATTTT
TRBD2,TRBV23-1,.,TRBJ2-1,CASSRTSGGGNEQFF,TGCGCCAGCAGTCGGACTAGCGGGGGGGGCAATGAGCAGTTCTTC
.,TRBV6-6,few,TRBJ1-6,CASSYLAGGNSPLHF,TGTGCCAGCAGTTACCTCGCCGGGGGAAATTCACCCCTCCACTTT
.,TRBV7-4,.,TRBJ1-5,CASSFPPGKEGNQPQHF,TGTGCCAGCAGCTTCCCTCCGGGGAAGGAGGGGAATCAGCCCCAGCATTTT
.,TRBV7-6,few,TRBJ2-1,CASSLVEPLGLNNEQFF,TGTGCCAGCAGCTTAGTTGAACCCCTTGGACTAAATAATGAGCAGTTCTTC
.,TRBV4-1,.,TRBJ1-5,CASSQEDSFYSNQPQHF,TGCGCCAGCAGCCAAGAGGACAGCTTCTATAGCAATCAGCCCCAGCATTTT
TRBD1,TRBV6-5,.,TRBJ1-6,CASSPGGATNSPLHF,TGTGCCAGCAGCCCAGGGGGCGCCACCAATTCACCCCTCCACTTT
.,TRBV15,few,TRBJ1-2,CATSRERSGSGYTF,TGTGCCACCAGCAGAGAACGGTCGGGGAGTGGCTACACCTTC
.,TRBV6-4,.,TRBJ1-6,CASYEGPLYNSPLHF,TGTGCCAGCTATGAGGGTCCGCTGTATAATTCACCCCTCCACTTT
.,TRBV2,few,TRBJ1-6,CASSEAQGLPLHF,TGTGCCAGCAGTGAAGCGCAGGGATTGCCCCTCCACTTT
TRBD1,TRBV7-2,.,TRBJ1-2,CASSLGGQGATGYTF,TGTGCCAGCAGCTTAGGCGGGCAGGGGGCCACCGGCTACACCTTC
TRBD1,TRBV28,few,TRBJ2-3,CASSRNRGLTDTQYF,TGTGCCAGCAGTCGTAACAGGGGCCTCACAGATACGCAGTATTTT
.,TRBV9,.,TRBJ2-7,CASSVAPPTTGFSYEQYF,TGTGCCAGCAGCGTAGCCCCGCCCACGACAGGATTCTCCTACGAGCAGTACTTC
TRBD1,TRBV4-2,.,TRBJ1-2,CASREAGGRGYGYTF,TGTGCCAGCAGAGAAGCAGGGGGTCGTGGGTATGGCTACACCTTC
TRBD2,TRBV7-2,.,TRBJ2-1,CASSVRGGPYNEQFF,TGTGCCAGCAGCGTACGGGGGGGCCCTTACAATGAGCAGTTCTTC
TRBD1,TRBV5-1,once,TRBJ1-5,CASSLGTDQPQHF,TGCGCCAGCAGCCTGGGGACAGACCAGCCCCAGCATTTT
.,TRBV28,.,TRBJ1-1,CASSLISRGQGPNTEAFF,TGTGCCAGCAGTTTAATTTCGCGGGGGCAGGGGCCGAACACTGAAGCTTTCTTT
.,TRBV7-9,once,TRBJ1-4,CASSSTRREKLFF,TGTGCCAGCAGCTCGACTAGGAGGGAAAAACTGTTTTTT
TRBD2,TRBV11-1,once,TRBJ2-1,CASRPGGLGEQFF,TGTGCCAGCAGACCGGGGGGGCTGGGTGAGCAGTTCTTC
.,TRBV20-1,.,TRBJ1-3,CSAGGGNTIYF,TGCAGTGCCGGGGGAGGAAACACCATATATTTT
.,TRBV7-9,.,TRBJ1-2,CASSLELAAGYTF,TGTGCCAGCAGCTTAGAGCTCGCGGCCGGCTACACCTTC
.,TRBV7-8,.,TRBJ2-6,CASSLAGGGSANVLTF,TGTGCCAGCAGCTTAGCGGGGGGTGGGTCGGCCAACGTCCTGACTTTC
.,TRBV6-5,.,TRBJ1-2,CASKRARDHGYTF,TGTGCCAGCAAGAGGGCGAGGGATCACGGCTACACCTTC
TRBD1,TRBV30,.,TRBJ1-2,CAWSGQGVNGYTF,TGTGCCTGGAGCGGACAGGGGGTAAATGGCTACACCTTC
.,TRBV4-1,.,TRBJ1-5,CASSQDQGYQPQHF,TGCGCCAGCAGCCAAGATCAGGGCTATCAGCCCCAGCATTTT
TRBD1,TRBV28,.,TRBJ2-3,CASSIRTGGTDTQYF,TGTGCCAGCAGTATAAGGACAGGGGGCACAGATACGCAGTATTTT
.,TRBV6-6,many,TRBJ2-3,CASSYGQGTDTQYF,TGTGCCAGCAGTTACGGCCAGGGTACAGATACGCAGTATTTT
TRBD2,TRBV6-4,.,TRBJ2-1,CASSQTSGGSNEQFF,TGTGCCAGCAGTCAGACTAGCGGGGGGTCCAATGAGCAGTTCTTC
TRBD2,TRBV25-1,.,TRBJ2-7,CASSDRLAAYEQYF,TGTGCCAGCAGTGATCGGCTAGCGGCCTACGAGCAGTACTTC
TRBD1,TRBV28,.,TRBJ1-5,CASSRTGGLTQPQHF,TGTGCCAGCAGTCGGACAGGGGGGTTAACTCAGCCCCAGCATTTT
.,TRBV3-1/TRBV3-2,.,TRBJ1-6,CASSLSVTGTSPLHF,TGTGCCAGCAGCCTTAGCGTTACAGGGACCTCACCCCTCCACTTT
.,TRBV7-9,few,TRBJ2-7,CASSLSIPAAGEQYF,TGTGCCAGCAGCTTATCAATCCCCGCGGCGGGGGAGCAGTACTTC
.,TRBV6-5,once,TRBJ1-6,CASTEQGSYNSPLHF,TGTGCCAGCACGGAACAGGGTTCCTATAATTCACCCCTCCACTTT
TRBD1,TRBV28,.,TRBJ1-1,CASSPRTGGKAFF,TGTGCCAGCAGTCCACGGACAGGGGGAAAAGCTTTCTTT
.,TRBV11-1,.,TRBJ1-6,CASSPTRNSPLHF,TGTGCCAGCAGCCCCACTCGGAATTCACCCCTCCACTTT
TRBD1,TRBV30,.,TRBJ1-5,CAWGTGPVGQPQHF,TGTGCCTGGGGGACAGGACCCGTGGGGCAGCCCCAGCATTTT
.,TRBV29-1,.,TRBJ1-2,CSVGQRNYGYTF,TGCAGCGTTGGGCAACGTAATTATGGCTACACCTTC
.,TRBV5-4,.,TRBJ1-1,CASSGKNTEAFF,TGTGCCAGCAGCGGCAAGAACACTGAAGCTTTCTTT
TRBD2,TRBV5-1,.,TRBJ2-4,CASSPDSGGLAKNIQYF,TGCGCCAGCAGCCCCGATAGCGGGGGGCTAGCCAAAAACATTCAGTACTTC
.,TRBV12-3/TRBV12-4,once,TRBJ1-6,CASSSGKYSPLHF,TGTGCCAGCAGTTCAGGCAAATATTCACCCCTCCACTTT
.,TRBV28,.,TRBJ2-2,CASSLGPGDRTGELFF,TGTGCCAGCAGTTTGGGCCCAGGGGATCGGACCGGGGAGCTGTTTTTT
.,TRBV20-1,.,TRBJ2-3,CSASGDTQYF,TGCAGTGCCAGCGGTGATACGCAGTATTTT
.,TRBV11-2,.,TRBJ2-7,CASSPYRTNYEQYF,TGTGCCAGCAGCCCCTACCGGACAAACTACGAGCAGTACTTC
.,TRBV4-1,once,TRBJ1-2,CASSQSDSLLYYGYTF,TGCGCCAGCAGCCAATCTGACAGCTTGCTGTACTATGGCTACACCTTC
.,TRBV12-3/TRBV12-4,.,TRBJ2-1,CASSPSGGPEQFF,TGTGCCAGCAGCCCATCCGGGGGGCCTGAGCAGTTCTTC
.,TRBV3-1/TRBV3-2,.,TRBJ2-3,CASSQDVINGDTQYF,TGTGCCAGCAGCCAAGATGTGATAAACGGGGATACGCAGTATTTT
.,TRBV7-3,.,TRBJ2-5,CASSSVGLIQETQYF,TGTGCCAGCAGCTCAGTGGGACTGATCCAAGAGACCCAGTACTTC
TRBD1,TRBV7-7,.,TRBJ2-2,CASSMTGGFGELFF,TGTGCCAGCAGTATGACAGGGGGCTTCGGGGAGCTGTTTTTT
.,TRBV11-2,few,TRBJ1-4,CASSSEGTRLYEKLFF,TGTGCCAGCAGCTCCGAGGGCACAAGACTATATGAAAAACTGTTTTTT
TRBD2,TRBV28,.,TRBJ2-1,CASSAASGGANEQFF,TGTGCCAGCAGTGCCGCTAGCGGGGGGGCCAATGAGCAGTTCTTC
.,TRBV5-4,.,TRBJ1-1,CASSLVGARGSTEAFF,TGTGCCAGCAGCTTGGTCGGGGCGCGGGGGAGCACTGAAGCTTTCTTT
TRBD1,TRBV5-1,.,TRBJ1-6,CASSLGRGKDNSPLHF,TGCGCCAGCAGCTTAGGCAGGGGGAAGGATAATTCACCCCTCCACTTT
TRBD1,TRBV28,.,TRBJ2-1,CASSLDRALYNEQFF,TGTGCCAGCAGTTTGGACAGGGCTTTATACAATGAGCAGTTCTTC
.,TRBV1,.,TRBJ1-2,CTSSHEISQGRDYGYTF,TGCACCAGCAGCCATGAGATATCGCAGGGAAGGGACTATGGCTACACCTTC
TRBD1,TRBV18,.,TRBJ1-2,CASSPGLGQLNYGYTF,TGTGCCAGCTCACCAGGGTTGGGACAGCTTAACTATGGCTACACCTTC